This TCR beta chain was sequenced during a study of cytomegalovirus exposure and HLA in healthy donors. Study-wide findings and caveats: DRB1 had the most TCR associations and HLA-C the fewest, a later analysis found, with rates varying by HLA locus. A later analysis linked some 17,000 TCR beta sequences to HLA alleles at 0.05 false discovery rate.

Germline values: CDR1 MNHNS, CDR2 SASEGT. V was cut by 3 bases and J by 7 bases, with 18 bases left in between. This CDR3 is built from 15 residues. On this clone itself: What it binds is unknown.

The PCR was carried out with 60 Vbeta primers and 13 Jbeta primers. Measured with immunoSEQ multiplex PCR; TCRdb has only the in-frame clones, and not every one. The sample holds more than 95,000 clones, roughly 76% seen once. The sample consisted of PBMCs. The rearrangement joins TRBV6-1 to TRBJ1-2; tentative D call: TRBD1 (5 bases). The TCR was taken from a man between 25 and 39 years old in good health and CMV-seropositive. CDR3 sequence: CASSDQARVSFGYTF. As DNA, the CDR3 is TGTGCCAGCAGTGATCAGGCCAGGGTTTCTTTTGGCTACACCTTC.